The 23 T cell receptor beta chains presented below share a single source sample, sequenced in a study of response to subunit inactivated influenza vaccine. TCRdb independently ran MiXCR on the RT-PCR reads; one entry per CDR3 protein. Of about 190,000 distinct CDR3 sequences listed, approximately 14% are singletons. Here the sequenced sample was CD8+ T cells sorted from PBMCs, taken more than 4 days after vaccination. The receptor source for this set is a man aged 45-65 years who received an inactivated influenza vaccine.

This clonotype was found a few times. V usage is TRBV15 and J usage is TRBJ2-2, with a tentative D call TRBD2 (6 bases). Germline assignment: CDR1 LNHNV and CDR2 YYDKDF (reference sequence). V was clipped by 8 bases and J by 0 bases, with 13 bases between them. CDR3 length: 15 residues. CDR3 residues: CATGKRAPNTGELFF. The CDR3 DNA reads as TGTGCCACCGGAAAGCGGGCCCCGAACACCGGGGAGCTGTTTTTT.

CDR3 in amino acids: CAWSSASSYNEQFF. CDR3 in DNA: TGTGCCTGGAGTTCCGCTAGCTCCTACAATGAGCAGTTCTTC. This sequence joins TRBV30 and TRBJ2-1; D ambiguous. CDR3 size: 14 residues. Trimming cost V 2 bases and J 0 bases, with 8 bases left between them. Per germline, CDR1 GTSNPN and CDR2 SVGIG (reference sequence).

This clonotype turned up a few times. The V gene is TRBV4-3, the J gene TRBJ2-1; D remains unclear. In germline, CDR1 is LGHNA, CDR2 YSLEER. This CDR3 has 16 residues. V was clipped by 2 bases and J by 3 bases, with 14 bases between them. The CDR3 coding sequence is TGCGCCAGCAGCCAAATTGAGTCTCTCGGCTACAATGAGCAGTTCTTC. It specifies CASSQIESLGYNEQFF.

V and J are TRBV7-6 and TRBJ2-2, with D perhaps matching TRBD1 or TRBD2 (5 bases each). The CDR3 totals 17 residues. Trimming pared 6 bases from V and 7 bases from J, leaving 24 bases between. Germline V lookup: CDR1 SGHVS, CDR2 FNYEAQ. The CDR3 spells CASSSSHLRRDGGELFF. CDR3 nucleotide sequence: TGTGCCAGCAGTTCATCCCATCTCAGACGGGACGGCGGGGAGCTGTTTTTT.

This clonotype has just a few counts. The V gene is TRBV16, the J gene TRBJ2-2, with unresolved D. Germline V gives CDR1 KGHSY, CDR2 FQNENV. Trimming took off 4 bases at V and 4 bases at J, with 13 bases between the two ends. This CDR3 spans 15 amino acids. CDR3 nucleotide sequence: TGTGCCAGCAGCCGTAAGGCTCTAGTCACCGGGGAGCTGTTTTTT. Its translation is CASSRKALVTGELFF.

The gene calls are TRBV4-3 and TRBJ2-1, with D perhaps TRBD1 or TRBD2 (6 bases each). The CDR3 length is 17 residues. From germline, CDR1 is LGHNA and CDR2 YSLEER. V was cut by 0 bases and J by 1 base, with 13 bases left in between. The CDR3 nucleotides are TGCGCCAGCAGCCAAGATCTGGGGGGCAGGTCCTACAATGAGCAGTTCTTC. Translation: CASSQDLGGRSYNEQFF.

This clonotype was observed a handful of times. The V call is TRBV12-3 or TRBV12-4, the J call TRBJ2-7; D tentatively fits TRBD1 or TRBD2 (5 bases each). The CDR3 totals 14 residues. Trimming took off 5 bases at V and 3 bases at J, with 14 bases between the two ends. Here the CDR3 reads CASSPYGANYEQYF. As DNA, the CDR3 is TGTGCCAGCAGTCCCTACGGGGCCAACTACGAGCAGTACTTC.

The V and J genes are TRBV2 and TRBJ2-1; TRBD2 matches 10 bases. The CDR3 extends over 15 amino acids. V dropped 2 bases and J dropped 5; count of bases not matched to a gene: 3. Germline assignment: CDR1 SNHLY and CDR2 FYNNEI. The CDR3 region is CASSERLAGDNEQFF. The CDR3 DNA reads TGTGCCAGCAGTGAACGTCTAGCGGGAGACAATGAGCAGTTCTTC.

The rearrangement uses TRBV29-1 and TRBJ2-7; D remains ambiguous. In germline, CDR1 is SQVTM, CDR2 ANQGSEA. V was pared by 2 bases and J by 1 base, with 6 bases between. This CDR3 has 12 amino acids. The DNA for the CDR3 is TGCAGCGTTGAATACTTTTCCTACGAGCAGTACTTC. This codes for CSVEYFSYEQYF.

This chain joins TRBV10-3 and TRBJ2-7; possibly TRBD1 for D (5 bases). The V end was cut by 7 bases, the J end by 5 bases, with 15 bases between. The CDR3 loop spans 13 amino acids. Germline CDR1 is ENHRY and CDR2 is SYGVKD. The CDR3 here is CAIKTTASDEQYF. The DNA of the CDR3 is TGTGCCATCAAAACGACAGCGAGCGACGAGCAGTACTTC.

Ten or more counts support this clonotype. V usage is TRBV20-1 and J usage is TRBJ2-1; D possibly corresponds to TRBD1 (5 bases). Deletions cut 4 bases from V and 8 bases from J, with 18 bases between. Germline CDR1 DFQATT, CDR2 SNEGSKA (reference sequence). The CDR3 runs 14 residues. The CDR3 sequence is CSATRMGLGDEQFF. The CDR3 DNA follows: TGCAGTGCTACGAGAATGGGCTTAGGGGATGAGCAGTTCTTC.

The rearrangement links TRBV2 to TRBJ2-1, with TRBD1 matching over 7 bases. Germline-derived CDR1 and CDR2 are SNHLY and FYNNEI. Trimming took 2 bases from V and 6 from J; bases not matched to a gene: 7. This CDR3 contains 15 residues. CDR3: CASSEFYAGGNEQFF. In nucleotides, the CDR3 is TGTGCCAGCAGTGAATTCTATGCAGGGGGCAATGAGCAGTTCTTC.

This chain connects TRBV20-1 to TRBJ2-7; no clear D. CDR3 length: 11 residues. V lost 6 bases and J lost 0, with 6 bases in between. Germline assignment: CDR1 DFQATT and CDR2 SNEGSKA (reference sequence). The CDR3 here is CSASFSYEQYF. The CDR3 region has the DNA TGCAGTGCCTCGTTCTCCTACGAGCAGTACTTC.

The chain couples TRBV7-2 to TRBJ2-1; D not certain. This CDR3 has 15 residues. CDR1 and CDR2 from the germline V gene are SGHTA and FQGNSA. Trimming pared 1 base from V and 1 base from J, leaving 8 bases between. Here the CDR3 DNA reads TGTGCCAGCAGCTTAGATCGTAGTTCCTACAATGAGCAGTTCTTC. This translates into CASSLDRSSYNEQFF.

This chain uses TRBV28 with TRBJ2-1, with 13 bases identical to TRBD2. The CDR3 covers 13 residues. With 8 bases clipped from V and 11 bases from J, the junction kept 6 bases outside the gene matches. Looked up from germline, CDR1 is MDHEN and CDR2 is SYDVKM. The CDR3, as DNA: TGTGCCAGCGCCGGGACTAGCGGGACCCAGCAGTTCTTC. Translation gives CASAGTSGTQQFF.

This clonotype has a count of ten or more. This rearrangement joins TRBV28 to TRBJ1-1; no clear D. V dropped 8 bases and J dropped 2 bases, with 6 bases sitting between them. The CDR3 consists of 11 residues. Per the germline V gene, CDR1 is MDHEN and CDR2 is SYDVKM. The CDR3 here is CASQRNTEAFF. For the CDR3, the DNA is TGTGCCAGCCAGAGAAACACTGAAGCTTTCTTT.

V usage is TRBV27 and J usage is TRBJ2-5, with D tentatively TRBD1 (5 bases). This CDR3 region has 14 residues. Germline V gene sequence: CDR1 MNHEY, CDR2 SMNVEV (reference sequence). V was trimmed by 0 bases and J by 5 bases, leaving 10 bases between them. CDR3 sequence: CASSLSAGLETQYF. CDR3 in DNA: TGTGCCAGCAGTTTATCGGCAGGGTTGGAGACCCAGTACTTC.

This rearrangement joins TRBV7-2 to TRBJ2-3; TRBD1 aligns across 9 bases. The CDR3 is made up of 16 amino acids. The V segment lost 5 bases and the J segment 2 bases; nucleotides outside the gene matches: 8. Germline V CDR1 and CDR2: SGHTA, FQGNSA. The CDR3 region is CASSARTGVFTDTQYF. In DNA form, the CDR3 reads TGTGCCAGCAGCGCCAGGACAGGGGTCTTCACAGATACGCAGTATTTT.

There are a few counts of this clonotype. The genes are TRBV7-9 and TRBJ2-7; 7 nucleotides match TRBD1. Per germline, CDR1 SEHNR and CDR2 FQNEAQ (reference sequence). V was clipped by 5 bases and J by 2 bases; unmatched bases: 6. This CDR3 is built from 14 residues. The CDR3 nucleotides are TGTGCCAGCAGCATGGACAGGTCAACCTACGAGCAGTACTTC. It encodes CASSMDRSTYEQYF.

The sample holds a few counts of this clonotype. CDR3: CASSQVQGPAEQYF. Here the CDR3 DNA reads TGCGCCAGCAGCCAAGTTCAGGGCCCTGCCGAGCAGTACTTC. The chain has TRBV4-1 and TRBJ2-7; a possible D gene is TRBD1 (5 bases). The CDR3 is 14 residues long. Germline V gene sequence: CDR1 MGHRA, CDR2 YSYEKL. The V and J ends lost 1 base and 6 bases respectively, with 13 bases between them.

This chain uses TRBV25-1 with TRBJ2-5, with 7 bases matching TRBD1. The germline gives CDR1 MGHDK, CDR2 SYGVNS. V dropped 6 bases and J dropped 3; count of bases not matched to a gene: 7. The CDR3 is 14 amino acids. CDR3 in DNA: TGTGCCAGCAGCGAGATTGACAGGGAAGAGACCCAGTACTTC. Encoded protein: CASSEIDREETQYF.

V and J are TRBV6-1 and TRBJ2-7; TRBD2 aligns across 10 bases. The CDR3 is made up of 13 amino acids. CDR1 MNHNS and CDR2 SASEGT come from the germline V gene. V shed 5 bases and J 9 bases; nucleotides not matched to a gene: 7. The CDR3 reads CASSPTSGLGQYF. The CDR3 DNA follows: TGTGCCAGCAGTCCGACTAGCGGGCTGGGGCAGTACTTC.

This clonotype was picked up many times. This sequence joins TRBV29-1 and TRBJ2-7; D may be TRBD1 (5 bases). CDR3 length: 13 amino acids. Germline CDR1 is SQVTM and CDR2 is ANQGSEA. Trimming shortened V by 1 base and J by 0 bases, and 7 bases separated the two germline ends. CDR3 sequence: CSVEAGLSYEQYF. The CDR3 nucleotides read TGCAGCGTTGAAGCAGGGCTCTCCTACGAGCAGTACTTC.